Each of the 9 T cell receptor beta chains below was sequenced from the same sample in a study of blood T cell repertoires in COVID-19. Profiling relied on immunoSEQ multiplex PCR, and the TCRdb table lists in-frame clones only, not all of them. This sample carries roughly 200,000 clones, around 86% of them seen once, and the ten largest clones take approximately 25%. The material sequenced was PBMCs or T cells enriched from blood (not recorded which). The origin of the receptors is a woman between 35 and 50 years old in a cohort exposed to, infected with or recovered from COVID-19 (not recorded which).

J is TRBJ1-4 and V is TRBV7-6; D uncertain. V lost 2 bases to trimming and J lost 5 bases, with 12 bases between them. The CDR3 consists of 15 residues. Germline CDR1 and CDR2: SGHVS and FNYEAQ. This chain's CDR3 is CASSLIQASNEKLFF. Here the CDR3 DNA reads TGTGCCAGCAGCTTAATCCAGGCCTCCAATGAAAAACTGTTTTTT.

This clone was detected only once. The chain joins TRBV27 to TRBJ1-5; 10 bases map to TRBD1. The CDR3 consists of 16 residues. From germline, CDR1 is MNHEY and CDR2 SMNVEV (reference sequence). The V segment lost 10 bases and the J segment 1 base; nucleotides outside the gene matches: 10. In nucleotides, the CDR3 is TGTGCCACTTCTGGGGGACAGGGGAGAAGCAATCAGCCCCAGCATTTT. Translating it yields CATSGGQGRSNQPQHF.

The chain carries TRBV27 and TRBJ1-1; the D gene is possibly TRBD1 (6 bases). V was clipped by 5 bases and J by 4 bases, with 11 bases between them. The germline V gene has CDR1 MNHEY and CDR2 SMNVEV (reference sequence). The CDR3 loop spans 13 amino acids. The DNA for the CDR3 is TGTGCCAGCAGTCCGTACAGGGCCACTGAAGCTTTCTTT. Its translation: CASSPYRATEAFF.

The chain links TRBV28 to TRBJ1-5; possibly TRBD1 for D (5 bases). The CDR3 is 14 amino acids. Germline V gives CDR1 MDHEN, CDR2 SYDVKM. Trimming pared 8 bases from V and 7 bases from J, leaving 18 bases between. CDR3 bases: TGTGCCAGCTCCCTGGGGGGGGAAGGGCAGCCCCAGCATTTT. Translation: CASSLGGEGQPQHF.

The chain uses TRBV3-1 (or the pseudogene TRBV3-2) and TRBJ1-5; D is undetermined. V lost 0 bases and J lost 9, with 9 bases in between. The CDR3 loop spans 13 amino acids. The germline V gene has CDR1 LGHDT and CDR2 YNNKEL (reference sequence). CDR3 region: CASSQDGVRPQHF. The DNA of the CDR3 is TGTGCCAGCAGCCAAGATGGTGTCAGGCCCCAGCATTTT.

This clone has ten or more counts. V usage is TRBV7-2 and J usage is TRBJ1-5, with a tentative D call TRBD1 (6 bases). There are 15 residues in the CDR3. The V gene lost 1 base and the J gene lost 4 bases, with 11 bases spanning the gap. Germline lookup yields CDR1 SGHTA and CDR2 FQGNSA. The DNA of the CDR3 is TGTGCCAGCAGCTTAGAACAGGGACTAAATCAGCCCCAGCATTTT. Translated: CASSLEQGLNQPQHF.

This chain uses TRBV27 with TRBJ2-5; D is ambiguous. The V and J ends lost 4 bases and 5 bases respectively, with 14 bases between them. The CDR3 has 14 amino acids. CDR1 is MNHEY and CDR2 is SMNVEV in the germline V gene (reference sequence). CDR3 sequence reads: CASSSTVGGETQYF. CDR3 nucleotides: TGTGCCAGCAGTTCCACAGTGGGTGGCGAGACCCAGTACTTC.

The CDR3 spells CASSLAGTGDSGTIYF. The CDR3 DNA reads as TGCGCCAGCAGCTTGGCCGGGACAGGGGACTCTGGCACCATATATTTT. The chain is built from TRBV5-1 and TRBJ1-3, with 10 positions matching TRBD1. The germline V gene has CDR1 SGHRS and CDR2 YFSETQ. Unmatched junction bases numbered 9, after V lost 0 bases and J lost 9 bases. This CDR3 spans 16 amino acids.

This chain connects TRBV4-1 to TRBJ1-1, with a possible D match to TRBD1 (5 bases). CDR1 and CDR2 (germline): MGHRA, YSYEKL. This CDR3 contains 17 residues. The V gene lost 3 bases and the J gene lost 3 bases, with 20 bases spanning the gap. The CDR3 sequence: CASSHPLGVRGDTEAFF. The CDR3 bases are TGCGCCAGCAGCCACCCTTTAGGGGTTAGGGGTGACACTGAAGCTTTCTTT.